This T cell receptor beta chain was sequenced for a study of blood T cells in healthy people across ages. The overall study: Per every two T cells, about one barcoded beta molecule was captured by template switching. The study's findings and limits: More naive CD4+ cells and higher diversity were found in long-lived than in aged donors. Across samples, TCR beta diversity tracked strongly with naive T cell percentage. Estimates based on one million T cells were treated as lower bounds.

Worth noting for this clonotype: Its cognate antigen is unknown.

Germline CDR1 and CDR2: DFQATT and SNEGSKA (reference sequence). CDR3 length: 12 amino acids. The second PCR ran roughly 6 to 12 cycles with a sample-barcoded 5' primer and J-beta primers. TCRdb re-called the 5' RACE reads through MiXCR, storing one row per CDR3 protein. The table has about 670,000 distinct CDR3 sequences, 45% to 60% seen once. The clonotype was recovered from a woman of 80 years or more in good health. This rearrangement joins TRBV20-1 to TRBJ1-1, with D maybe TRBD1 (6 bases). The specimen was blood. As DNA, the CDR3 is TGCGGACCCCGGGACATGAACACTGAAGCTTTCTTT. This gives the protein CGPRDMNTEAFF.